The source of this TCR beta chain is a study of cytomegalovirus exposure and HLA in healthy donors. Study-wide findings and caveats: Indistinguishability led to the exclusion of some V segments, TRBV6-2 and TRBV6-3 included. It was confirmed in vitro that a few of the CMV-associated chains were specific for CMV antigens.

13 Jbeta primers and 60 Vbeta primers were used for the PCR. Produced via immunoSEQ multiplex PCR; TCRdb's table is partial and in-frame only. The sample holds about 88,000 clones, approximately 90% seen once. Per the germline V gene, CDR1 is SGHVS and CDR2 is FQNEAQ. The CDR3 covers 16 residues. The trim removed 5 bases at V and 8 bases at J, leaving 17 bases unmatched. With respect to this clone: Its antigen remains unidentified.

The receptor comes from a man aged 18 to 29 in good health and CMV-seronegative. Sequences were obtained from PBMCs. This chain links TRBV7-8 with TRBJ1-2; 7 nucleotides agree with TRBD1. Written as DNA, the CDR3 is TGTGCCAGCAGCGTCAAGGCCGGACAGGCTTTTGACGGCTACACCTTC. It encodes CASSVKAGQAFDGYTF.